The 21 T cell receptor beta chains below come from one sample, sequenced in a study of beta chain features in type 1 diabetes. The sequenced template was cDNA made from the entire isolated RNA. The repertoire was sequenced with immunoSEQ multiplex PCR; TCRdb's copy has only in-frame clones and lacks some. The profile shows 810,000 or so clones, 17% of them singletons. Sequencing was done on a sample of naive CD4+ T cells from blood. The receptor source for this set is a young woman in good health.

The chain joins TRBV28 to TRBJ1-5; no firm D call. Per the germline V gene, CDR1 is MDHEN and CDR2 is SYDVKM. This CDR3 is 14 amino acids long. V was clipped by 6 bases and J by 2 bases, with 11 bases between them. CDR3 loop: CASSHEAGNQPQHF. The CDR3 DNA reads TGTGCCAGCAGCCATGAGGCAGGCAATCAGCCCCAGCATTTT.

J is TRBJ2-1 and V is TRBV18, with 11 bases identical to TRBD1. Germline CDR1 is KGHSH and CDR2 is LQKENI. V shed 3 bases, J shed 3 bases, and the junction held 1 base outside the gene matches. CDR3 length: 15 amino acids. CDR3 residues: CASSPDRGRYNEQFF. CDR3 sequence (DNA): TGTGCCAGCTCACCGGACAGGGGGCGCTACAATGAGCAGTTCTTC.

This rearrangement joins TRBV6-5 to TRBJ2-1; 7 nucleotides agree with TRBD2. This CDR3 contains 14 residues. With V trimmed by 4 bases and J by 7 bases, 7 bases remained unmatched. The germline CDR1 and CDR2 sequences are MNHEY and SVGAGI. CDR3 nucleotide sequence: TGTGCCAGCAGTTGGAGGTCCGGGAGGAATGAGCAGTTCTTC. This gives the protein CASSWRSGRNEQFF.

Worth noting for this clone: Within the sample, other DNA sequences also encode this same CDR3. The chain carries TRBV27 and TRBJ2-5, with 7 bases fitting TRBD1. J gave up 2 bases and V 3 bases, and 0 bases lay outside the gene matches. Germline-derived CDR1 and CDR2 are MNHEY and SMNVEV (reference sequence). The CDR3 runs 13 residues. The CDR3 loop is CASSFRGQETQYF. The CDR3 DNA sequence: TGTGCCAGCAGTTTCAGGGGGCAAGAGACCCAGTACTTC.

The genes are TRBV19 and TRBJ2-6; D is ambiguous. V dropped 7 bases and J dropped 0 bases, with 4 bases sitting between them. The CDR3 spans 13 residues. The germline V gene encodes CDR1 LNHDA and CDR2 SQIVND (reference sequence). CDR3 in amino acids: CASTFSGANVLTF. CDR3 nucleotide sequence: TGTGCCAGTACCTTCTCTGGGGCCAACGTCCTGACTTTC.

The CDR3, as DNA: TGTGCCAGCAGCTTAGCCGGTGGATACACTGAAGCTTTCTTT. This gives the protein CASSLAGGYTEAFF. The rearrangement uses TRBV7-9 and TRBJ1-1; the D is unclear. Germline V gene sequence: CDR1 SEHNR, CDR2 FQNEAQ (reference sequence). With 0 bases removed from V and 3 bases from J, the gap between germline ends came to 8 bases. CDR3 size: 14 residues.

This clone was found a few times. Other DNA sequences in this sample translate to the same CDR3. V usage is TRBV7-9 and J usage is TRBJ1-5, with D possibly being TRBD1 (5 bases). The CDR3 contains 15 residues. Trimming stripped 0 bases from V and 7 bases from J, with 13 bases between. CDR1 and CDR2 (germline): SEHNR, FQNEAQ (reference sequence). CDR3: CASSLAGGSGQPQHF. CDR3 in DNA: TGTGCCAGCAGCTTAGCGGGGGGATCTGGGCAGCCCCAGCATTTT.

This clone has more than one count but fewer than ten. The V and J genes are TRBV7-9 and TRBJ2-7; possibly TRBD1 for D (6 bases). V lost 0 bases and J lost 6, with 9 bases in between. Looked up from germline, CDR1 is SEHNR and CDR2 is FQNEAQ (reference sequence). CDR3 length: 13 amino acids. This CDR3 is CASSLAQGGEQYF. In DNA, the CDR3 is TGTGCCAGCAGCTTAGCACAGGGCGGCGAGCAGTACTTC.

The chain is built from TRBV7-2 and TRBJ2-7, with D possibly being TRBD1 (6 bases). CDR3 size: 13 residues. V was cut by 4 bases and J by 7 bases, with 14 bases left in between. Germline loops: CDR1 SGHTA, CDR2 FQGNSA. The CDR3 DNA follows: TGTGCCAGCAGCTCCCTACAGGGTGGAGAGCAGTACTTC. Translating it yields CASSSLQGGEQYF. Full variable domain (rest looked up from reference TRBV7-2 and TRBJ2-7): GAGVSQSPSNKVTEKGKDVELRCDPISGHTALYWYRQSLGQGLEFLIYFQGNSAPDKSGLPSDRFSAERTGGSVSTLTIQRTQQEDSAVYLCASSSLQGGEQYFGPGTRLTVT.

This clone appeared a few times. CDR3 protein: CASSAMGSGANVLTF. CDR3 bases: TGTGCCAGCAGCGCAATGGGGTCTGGGGCCAACGTCCTGACTTTC. The chain carries TRBV7-3 and TRBJ2-6; D is unresolved. Germline-derived CDR1 and CDR2 are SGHTA and FQGTGA. The CDR3 contains 15 residues. Trimming removed 5 bases from V and 1 base from J, with 9 bases in between.

This sequence joins TRBV28 and TRBJ2-6, with D unresolved. The CDR3 length is 16 residues. The V and J ends lost 2 bases and 0 bases respectively, with 8 bases between them. CDR1 MDHEN and CDR2 SYDVKM come from the germline V gene. Written as DNA, the CDR3 is TGTGCCAGCAGTTTAATTCCCGGCTCTGGGGCCAACGTCCTGACTTTC. This encodes CASSLIPGSGANVLTF.

For the CDR3, the DNA is TGTGCCAGTAGTGTGACAGGGGTCCCCTGGTATGAGCAGTTCTTC. Protein product: CASSVTGVPWYEQFF. This chain links TRBV19 with TRBJ2-1; TRBD1 aligns across 8 bases. The CDR3 runs 15 residues. CDR1 and CDR2 from the germline V gene are LNHDA and SQIVND (reference sequence). The J segment lost 8 bases and the V segment lost 5 bases, leaving 11 bases of the junction unmatched.

The sample holds a few counts of this clone. The chain couples TRBV20-1 to TRBJ2-2; D unresolved. Trimming shortened V by 7 bases and J by 6 bases, and 9 bases separated the two germline ends. This CDR3 spans 11 amino acids. CDR1 is DFQATT and CDR2 is SNEGSKA in the germline V gene (reference sequence). CDR3 sequence reads: CSVRSAGELFF. Here the CDR3 DNA reads TGCAGTGTCAGATCGGCCGGGGAGCTGTTTTTT.

This clone was detected only a few times. The chain combines TRBV18 with TRBJ2-3, with 8 bases that match TRBD2. The CDR3 consists of 15 residues. Germline V gene sequence: CDR1 KGHSH, CDR2 LQKENI. J was trimmed by 0 bases and V by 3 bases; bases with no gene match: 2. The CDR3 region has the DNA TGTGCCAGCTCACCTTCTAGCGGGAGCACAGATACGCAGTATTTT. As protein: CASSPSSGSTDTQYF.

The V call is TRBV7-3, the J call TRBJ2-7, with D perhaps matching TRBD1 or TRBD2 (5 bases each). Germline values: CDR1 SGHTA, CDR2 FQGTGA. The ends were cut back, 5 bases at V and 2 bases at J, with 16 bases in the middle. CDR3 length equals 15 residues. Here the CDR3 reads CASSPDGWGTYEQYF. DNA of the CDR3: TGTGCCAGCAGCCCAGACGGATGGGGGACCTACGAGCAGTACTTC.

The V and J genes are TRBV12-5 and TRBJ2-3; D uncertain. Per the germline V gene, CDR1 is LGHNT and CDR2 is FRNRAP. The CDR3 contains 11 residues. V was cut by 7 bases and J by 2 bases, with 4 bases left in between. CDR3 residues: CASANTDTQYF. Written as DNA, the CDR3 is TGTGCTAGTGCCAACACAGATACGCAGTATTTT.

V is TRBV7-9 and J is TRBJ2-3, with D possibly matching TRBD2 (6 bases). Trimming cost V 0 bases and J 7 bases, with 20 bases left between them. In germline, CDR1 is SEHNR, CDR2 FQNEAQ (reference sequence). The CDR3 loop spans 17 amino acids. CDR3 sequence reads: CASSLATTSGTRHTQYF. The CDR3 nucleotides read TGTGCCAGCAGCTTAGCAACGACTAGTGGGACGAGACATACGCAGTATTTT. Based on the CDR3 plus reference TRBV7-9 and TRBJ2-3, the full variable domain is DTGVSQNPRHKITKRGQNVTFRCDPISEHNRLYWYRQTLGQGPEFLTYFQNEAQLEKSRLLSDRFSAERPKGSFSTLEIQRTEQGDSAMYLCASSLATTSGTRHTQYFGPGTRLTVL.

V gene TRBV7-2 combines with J gene TRBJ2-7, with a possible D match to TRBD1 (7 bases). Trimming took 7 bases from V and 4 from J, leaving 17 bases between them. Germline CDR1 is SGHTA and CDR2 is FQGNSA. The length of the CDR3 is 14 residues. CDR3 sequence: CASTQGELAYEQYF. Written as DNA, the CDR3 is TGTGCCAGCACCCAGGGGGAGCTAGCGTACGAGCAGTACTTC.

The gene calls are TRBV19 and TRBJ2-1; 11 nucleotides agree with TRBD2. The CDR3 has 17 amino acids. V was pared by 3 bases and J by 4 bases, with 8 bases of the junction left unmatched. The germline gives CDR1 LNHDA, CDR2 SQIVND (reference sequence). Written as DNA, the CDR3 is TGTGCCAGTAGTATGGACTCAGGACTAGCGGGTTACAATGAGCAGTTCTTC. It encodes CASSMDSGLAGYNEQFF. Variable domain in full (rest from reference TRBV19 and TRBJ2-1): DGGITQSPKYLFRKEGQNVTLSCEQNLNHDAMYWYRQDPGQGLRLIYYSQIVNDFQKGDIAEGYSVSREKKESFPLTVTSAQKNPTAFYLCASSMDSGLAGYNEQFFGPGTRLTVL.

This clone was counted a few times. This chain links TRBV4-3 with TRBJ2-2; 9 nucleotides align to TRBD2. The germline CDR1 and CDR2 sequences are LGHNA and YSLEER. The CDR3 has 16 amino acids. Germline trimming cut 1 base from V and 3 bases from J; bases unmatched to any gene: 3. CDR3 in amino acids: CASSQGLAEYTGELFF. In DNA form, the CDR3 reads TGCGCCAGCAGCCAAGGACTAGCGGAATACACCGGGGAGCTGTTTTTT.

This clone was observed a few times. CDR3 nucleotides: TGTGCCAGCTCTGAACAGGGGGTGAATGAGCAGTTCTTC. This encodes CASSEQGVNEQFF. The V call is TRBV18, the J call TRBJ2-1; 8 bases fit TRBD1. The CDR3 extends over 13 amino acids. Per germline, CDR1 KGHSH and CDR2 LQKENI. Trimming removed 6 bases from V and 7 bases from J; junction bases left unmatched: 5.